This section outlines one T cell receptor (beta chain) sequence together with its context. Its recognized antigen is unknown. No quality values exist for individual bases; no much larger clone is one base distant. This entry belongs to a study of cytomegalovirus exposure and HLA in healthy donors (dated by TCRdb to 2015 to 2018). Regarding the research as a whole: According to an earlier analysis of around 600 of the donors, about 179 million T cells yielded over 90 million unique TCR beta sequences and about 300 Gb of sequence data. About 280 gigabases of sequencing data and 70 million to 95 million unique TCR sequences made up an early release that covered approximately 650 HLA-typed donors. The genetic ancestry cluster associated with self-reported Caucasian donors included roughly four fifths of the 398 genotyped donors. The study was designed to test whether signatures of past pathogen exposure could be identified by cataloging public T cell receptors. Using immunosequencing, the study profiled T cell repertoires from about 620 subjects and related those repertoires to cytomegalovirus serostatus. A separate validation cohort of roughly 130 different subjects was used in addition to the roughly 670-subject first cohort. To predict cytomegalovirus infection status, the study brought together high-throughput TCR immunosequencing, statistical association of individual TCRs with disease status, and machine learning. A later analysis re-examined previously published TCR beta repertoires from more than 550 donors and added high-resolution HLA genotyping to investigate patterns of TCR occurrence. Rather than drawing on any new phenotypic data, the later analysis identified candidate immune exposures from TCR beta sequences and the way those sequences occurred across donors. An earlier analysis of 587 of the donors used high-throughput TCR beta sequencing to judge whether each TCR beta V gene segment behaved as functional or pseudogenic. Donor age, sex, ethnicity and CMV serostatus were compiled together with the repertoire data. A later genetic analysis used genome-wide SNP genotypes for about 60% of the roughly 670 donors, treating that subset as a discovery cohort. All discovery cohort repertoires had been generated using a single sequencing platform. Class I and class II HLA loci were covered by the typing at four-digit resolution. The number of donors typed differed by locus, with about 629-630 for A, B, C, DRB1 and DQB1, more than 500 for DQA1, about 610 for DPA1, and some 440 for DPB1. Roughly five DR-DQ haplotypes were handled as single units for association and clustering, since linkage in the cohort was strong. Across approximately 400 genotyped donors of the cohort, an average of about 240,000 unique TCR beta nucleotide sequences per donor were sequenced, and 15% to 20% of those sequences were non-productive. General conclusions and limits of the study: Sequencing depth was assumed to be roughly uniform across donors in the presence/absence analyses, though that assumption may not hold. The earlier analysis of 587 of the donors excluded seventeen rarely observed V segments, including chromosome 9 orphons, because counts were too low. The authors suggested that the approach could potentially be extended to other disease states and immunological phenotypes. In a later genetic analysis, fewer N-insertions in productive TCRs were reported among donors in an Asian-associated ancestry cluster than the 666-donor mean. A few of the identified cytomegalovirus-associated TCR beta chains were confirmed in vitro to be specific for cytomegalovirus antigens. When HLA alleles, especially DR and DQ, strongly co-occurred, attributing TCR associations to individual alleles was difficult. V-gene and J-gene trimming of TCR beta chains was associated with a missense DCLRE1C variant in a later genetic analysis, and the association was replicated in an independent cohort. Because the 87-base-pair reads could not distinguish some IMGT-functional V segments, including TRBV6-2 and TRBV6-3, those segments were excluded. Across donors, most TCR sequences were observed very rarely, whereas some public TCRs were present in many individuals. A later analysis found that TCR association rates varied across HLA loci, with DRB1 alleles showing the most associated TCRs and HLA-C alleles the fewest. Most CMV-associated TCR beta chains appeared to be HLA-restricted in a later analysis, and the HLA associations seemed to be driven largely by CMV exposure. The classifier was reported to diagnose cytomegalovirus status with high specificity and sensitivity in both the original and validation cohorts. For the cohort, immune exposure information was limited to CMV serostatus. Linkage disequilibrium might explain the correlated functional status among segregating V segments, but an unknown experimental factor could not be excluded. At a false discovery rate of 0.05, a later analysis linked 16,000 or so TCR beta sequences to specific HLA alleles. An earlier analysis of approximately 540 of the donors showed that most TCR beta V segments appeared in productive rearrangements either about 87% or about 30% of the time, which broadly matched IMGT annotations. In this cohort, only TCR beta chains were sequenced, and detectable features were limited by the absence of alpha or paired-chain data. The study listed 164 TCR beta chains as associated with cytomegalovirus. A further reported finding was that TCR beta sequences accurately predicted the HLA-A and HLA-B alleles for most subjects in the first cohort. Compared with equally common non-associated chains, HLA-associated TCR beta chains in a later analysis were more clonally expanded and had lower generation probabilities. HLA typing was unavailable for some donors at each locus, so association tests used only the typed subset. A later analysis reported that several top co-occurrence clusters appeared linked to parvovirus B19, influenza, CMV and Epstein-Barr virus. The sequencing pipeline was judged likely to have produced a cluster of highly shared sequence variants as a technical artifact.

Relative to germline, V is 5 bases shorter and J is 6 bases shorter, with 10 bases between their ends. The germline V gene (reference sequence) yields DFQATT for CDR1 and SNEGSKA for CDR2. Measured from the cysteine to the phenylalanine, the CDR3 is 11 residues long. Of all the DNA, just the CDR3 is kept, 33 bases in frame from base 1. The protocol used for the library was the immunoSEQ multiplex PCR assay. The multiplex PCR relied on a mix of 60 forward primers for TCR Vbeta segments and 13 reverse primers for TCR Jbeta segments. A multiplex PCR assay on genomic DNA amplified the CDR3 region of rearranged TCR beta genes. Amplified TCR beta libraries were sequenced as 87-base-pair reads on the Illumina HiSeq System. The paper's data handling went like this. A later analysis counted 65 million to 90 million unique TCR beta chains across the approximately 700 repertoires, and some 12 million of these chains were shared by at least two donors. Raw reads were error-corrected and collapsed into unique sequences by a nearest-neighbor algorithm in which closely related sequences were merged to remove PCR and sequencing errors. V, D and J gene segments were assigned by aligning CDR3 sequences to IMGT reference sequences. Each retained sequence needed at least a six-nucleotide match to both a V gene segment and a J gene segment. A rearrangement counted as productive if the CDR3 had no stop codons and remained in frame with V and J, and every other rearrangement counted as non-productive. Following IMGT convention, CDR3 was defined as the stretch from the second conserved V-encoded cysteine to the conserved J-encoded phenylalanine. The earlier analysis of about 590 of the donors excluded sequences that lacked an unambiguous match to a single V gene segment. In an earlier analysis of 587 of the donors, V segments were called functional above 56.7% productive rearrangements and were called segregating when the between-donor standard deviation exceeded 5%. A statistical classification framework was built for diagnosing cytomegalovirus status from the catalog of TCR beta chain sequences. In a later analysis, V and J genes were assigned by comparing TCR nucleotide sequences against IMGT/GENE-DB human TR gene sequences. The TCRdist pipeline was used in a later analysis to assign CDR3 sequences and most-parsimonious VDJ recombination scenarios. In a later analysis, each TCR beta chain was defined by its CDR3 amino acid sequence together with its V-gene family, and reads without a unique V-gene family were excluded. In a later analysis, fewer than 600 highly shared, low-generation-probability nucleotide sequences were removed to address suspected cross-contamination and a sequencing artifact. In a later analysis, a clonal expansion index was calculated for each public chain from normalized within-repertoire ranks of inferred template counts. A later analysis computed generation probabilities with a VDJ recombination model fitted to out-of-frame rearrangements, and checked the results against IGoR. A later analysis scored TCR-TCR, TCR-HLA and TCR-CMV co-occurrence with hypergeometric tests, applying a repertoire-size bias correction to TCR pairs. To estimate false discovery rates, a later analysis permuted the HLA or CMV assignments 20 times. In a later analysis, co-occurring TCRs were grouped using DBSCAN, and TCRdist sequence similarity was added for clustering within HLA-allele-positive subsets. Co-occurrence clustering excluded repertoires with fewer than 30,000 or more than 120,000 public chains, plus five with anomalous nucleotide sharing. This is the immuneACCESS table as TCRdb keeps it, with only in-frame sequences that have V and J called. A part of the clones is gone; compared with another copy, unresolved V genes explain less than half, and the rest is unexplained. From that table come the V and J calls and clone size; the DNA was used to work out D and trimming. The sample table lists around 150,000 clones, roughly 75% of them with a count of one. About 11% of the sample goes to the ten largest clones.

The cohort was made up of roughly 670 healthy bone marrow donors. At the time of sampling, every cohort member was nominally healthy, though immune exposures that went unrecorded were likely present. The donor was CMV seropositive and was included in the group of 289 seropositive cohort members. A peripheral blood sample was provided by each donor, and peripheral blood mononuclear cells were used for TCR beta sequencing. The Qiagen DNeasy Blood Extraction Kit was used to extract genomic DNA from the blood cell samples. Sequenced: PBMCs. The clonotype was recovered from a young man in good health and CMV-seropositive. The chain employs TRBV20-1 and TRBJ1-1; no D gene is confidently identified. The CDR3 protein is CSAWGVSEAFF. The DNA sequence is TGCAGTGCTTGGGGAGTCTCTGAAGCTTTCTTT.